This TCR beta chain derives from a study of cytomegalovirus exposure and HLA in healthy donors. Germline CDR1 and CDR2: SGHRS and YFSETQ. Trimming shortened V by 4 bases and J by 5 bases, and 12 bases separated the two germline ends. This CDR3 comprises 13 residues. PCR was performed using 60 Vbeta and 13 Jbeta primers. Data came from immunoSEQ multiplex PCR; TCRdb stores just in-frame clones and leaves some out. The sample carries about 120,000 clones, about three fifths recorded once. Notes on the study in general: In a later analysis, donors in an Asian-associated ancestry cluster reportedly had fewer N-insertions in productive TCRs than the cohort mean.

About this clone itself: What it recognizes is unknown.

This receptor was taken from a man aged 35 to 55 in good health and CMV-seropositive. Sequencing was done on a sample of PBMCs. The chain carries TRBV5-1 and TRBJ1-2; a possible D gene is TRBD1 (5 bases). CDR3 coding DNA: TGCGCCAGCAGCATGGTGGCAGGGTATGGCTACACCTTC. It yields the protein CASSMVAGYGYTF.